A selection of T cell receptor beta chains follows, all from one sample in a study of blood T cells in healthy people across ages. TCRdb used MiXCR to reprocess the 5' RACE reads, holding one entry per CDR3 protein. The repertoire consists of over 1,500,000 distinct CDR3 sequences, with about 49% occurring once and the leading ten covering less than 2.5%. The sample comprised blood. The receptors were sampled from a woman aged 40 to 50 in good health. CDR3s include the opening cysteine and the closing phenylalanine or tryptophan. The order of the fields is clone size, D gene, V gene, J gene, CDR3 protein, CDR3 DNA. The D gene is left open where the match is weak. Clone size is stated in some rows and not others, as once, few, many or a class when expanded.

few	NA	TRBV7-2	TRBJ2-1	CASSRGNSYNEQFF	TGTGCCAGCAGCAGGGGGAACTCCTACAATGAGCAGTTCTTC
many	NA	TRBV7-2	TRBJ2-4	CASSFNRENIQYF	TGTGCCAGCAGCTTTAACAGAGAAAACATTCAGTACTTC
NA	NA	TRBV3-1	TRBJ2-3	CASSQRGIGQVGTDTQYF	TGTGCCAGCAGCCAGAGGGGCATCGGCCAGGTTGGCACAGATACGCAGTATTTT
NA	NA	TRBV9	TRBJ2-3	CASSVFAGGLTDTQYF	TGTGCCAGCAGCGTATTTGCCGGGGGCCTCACAGATACGCAGTATTTT
NA	TRBD2	TRBV7-2	TRBJ2-3	CASSPGLVHSDTQYF	TGTGCCAGCAGCCCGGGACTAGTTCATTCAGATACGCAGTATTTT
NA	NA	TRBV2	TRBJ2-7	CASSVRQGGYEQYF	TGTGCCAGCAGTGTACGGCAGGGAGGCTACGAGCAGTACTTC
few	NA	TRBV12-3/TRBV12-4	TRBJ1-2	CASSFGDPSTF	TGTGCCAGCAGTTTTGGAGACCCCAGCACCTTC
few	TRBD1	TRBV28	TRBJ1-6	CASSLSDRASNSPLHF	TGTGCCAGCAGTTTATCGGACAGGGCCTCTAATTCACCCCTCCACTTT
NA	NA	TRBV6-6	TRBJ1-2	CASSYSPGIGDYGYTF	TGTGCCAGCAGTTACTCTCCGGGGATAGGAGATTATGGCTACACCTTC
NA	NA	TRBV7-2	TRBJ1-2	CASSPRQDSYGYTF	TGTGCCAGCAGCCCCCGACAGGACTCCTATGGCTACACCTTC
few	NA	TRBV4-1	TRBJ2-5	CASSQRGGGQETQYF	TGCGCCAGCAGCCAAAGAGGTGGGGGCCAAGAGACCCAGTACTTC
NA	NA	TRBV6-6	TRBJ2-1	CASSQTGGGHNEQFF	TGTGCCAGCAGTCAGACAGGTGGAGGGCACAATGAGCAGTTCTTC
NA	NA	TRBV10-3	TRBJ1-5	CAVSGGIYSNQPQHF	TGTGCCGTCAGTGGAGGGATTTATAGCAATCAGCCCCAGCATTTT
few	TRBD1	TRBV11-2	TRBJ2-7	CASSSLETGNEHSYEQYF	TGTGCCAGCAGCTCCCTCGAGACAGGGAATGAACACTCCTACGAGCAGTACTTC
NA	NA	TRBV6-6	TRBJ2-3	CVSSYGGITDTQYF	TGTGTCAGCAGTTACGGAGGGATCACAGATACGCAGTATTTT
NA	NA	TRBV6-5	TRBJ2-5	CASSYSSPGETQYF	TGTGCCAGCAGTTACAGCTCCCCCGGGGAGACCCAGTACTTC
NA	TRBD1	TRBV27	TRBJ1-2	CASSNAGGGRGYTF	TGTGCCAGCAGTAACGCAGGGGGCGGGCGTGGCTACACCTTC
few	NA	TRBV7-2	TRBJ2-4	CASQPLWAQGTIQYF	TGTGCCAGCCAACCCCTATGGGCCCAGGGTACCATTCAGTACTTC
NA	TRBD1	TRBV29-1	TRBJ1-2	CSVEDRGLNYGYTF	TGCAGCGTTGAAGACAGGGGGCTGAACTATGGCTACACCTTC
NA	NA	TRBV5-1	TRBJ1-2	CASSCRDNYGYTF	TGCGCCAGCAGCTGCAGGGATAACTATGGCTACACCTTC
NA	TRBD2	TRBV11-2	TRBJ2-3	CASSLVLGARLAGGQSTDTQYF	TGTGCCAGCAGCTTAGTCTTGGGGGCTCGACTAGCGGGGGGACAAAGCACAGATACGCAGTATTTT
NA	TRBD1	TRBV5-8	TRBJ1-2	CASSFGQGLYGYTF	TGTGCCAGCAGCTTCGGACAGGGCCTCTATGGCTACACCTTC
NA	TRBD2	TRBV7-9	TRBJ2-3	CASSLVVAGAVDTQYF	TGTGCCAGCAGCTTAGTGGTAGCGGGGGCGGTGGATACGCAGTATTTT
NA	NA	TRBV4-3	TRBJ2-3	CASSQDHGLGTDTQYF	TGCGCCAGCAGCCAAGATCACGGGTTAGGTACAGATACGCAGTATTTT
NA	TRBD1	TRBV6-2/TRBV6-3	TRBJ2-2	CASSYQGANTGELFF	TGTGCCAGCAGTTACCAGGGGGCTAACACCGGGGAGCTGTTTTTT
NA	NA	TRBV29-1	TRBJ2-7	CSVEDPGQSGSSYEQYF	TGCAGCGTTGAAGATCCGGGGCAGAGCGGAAGCTCCTACGAGCAGTACTTC
few	TRBD1	TRBV14	TRBJ2-7	CASSLPGQPQSYEQYF	TGTGCCAGCAGCCTCCCGGGACAGCCCCAGTCCTACGAGCAGTACTTC